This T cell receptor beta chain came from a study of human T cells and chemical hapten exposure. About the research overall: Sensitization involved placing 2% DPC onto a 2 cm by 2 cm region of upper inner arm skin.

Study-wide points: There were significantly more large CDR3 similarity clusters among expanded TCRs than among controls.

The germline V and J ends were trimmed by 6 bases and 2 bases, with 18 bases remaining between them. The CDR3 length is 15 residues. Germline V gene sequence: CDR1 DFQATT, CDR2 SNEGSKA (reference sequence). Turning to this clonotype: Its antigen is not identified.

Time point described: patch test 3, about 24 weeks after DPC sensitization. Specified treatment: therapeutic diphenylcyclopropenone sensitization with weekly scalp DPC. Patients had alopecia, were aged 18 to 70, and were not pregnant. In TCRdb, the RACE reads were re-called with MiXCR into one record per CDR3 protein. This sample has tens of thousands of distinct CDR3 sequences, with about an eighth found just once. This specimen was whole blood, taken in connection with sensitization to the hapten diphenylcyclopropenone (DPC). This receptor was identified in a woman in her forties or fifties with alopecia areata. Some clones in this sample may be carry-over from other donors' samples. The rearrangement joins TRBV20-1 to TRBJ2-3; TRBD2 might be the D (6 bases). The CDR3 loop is CSARLGDPYTDTQYF. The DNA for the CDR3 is TGCAGTGCCAGACTAGGGGACCCATACACAGATACGCAGTATTTT.